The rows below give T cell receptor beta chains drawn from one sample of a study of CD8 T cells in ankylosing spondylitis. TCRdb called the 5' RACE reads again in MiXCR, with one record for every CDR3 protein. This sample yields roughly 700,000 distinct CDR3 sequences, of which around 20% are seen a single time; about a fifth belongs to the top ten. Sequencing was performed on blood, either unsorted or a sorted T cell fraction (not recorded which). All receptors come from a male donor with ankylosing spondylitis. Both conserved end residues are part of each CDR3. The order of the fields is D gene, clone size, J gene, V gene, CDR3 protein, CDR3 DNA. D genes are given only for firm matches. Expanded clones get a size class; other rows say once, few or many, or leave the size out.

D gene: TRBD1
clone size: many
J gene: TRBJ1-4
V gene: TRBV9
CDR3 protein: CASSVAQGGEKLFF
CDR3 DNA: TGTGCCAGCAGCGTAGCCCAGGGGGGTGAAAAACTGTTTTTT

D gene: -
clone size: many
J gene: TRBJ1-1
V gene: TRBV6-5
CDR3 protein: CASSYAGPTEAFF
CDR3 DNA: TGTGCCAGCAGTTACGCAGGGCCTACCGAAGCTTTCTTT

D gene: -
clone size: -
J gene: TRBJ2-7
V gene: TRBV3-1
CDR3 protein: CASSQGGAGSEQYF
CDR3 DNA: TGTGCCAGCAGCCAAGGCGGAGCCGGCTCCGAGCAGTACTTC

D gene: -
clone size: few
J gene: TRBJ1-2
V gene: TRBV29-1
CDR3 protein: CSVLDSRRGYTF
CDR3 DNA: TGCAGCGTTTTGGACAGTCGACGAGGCTACACCTTC

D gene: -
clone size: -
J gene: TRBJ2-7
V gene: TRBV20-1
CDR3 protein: CSASLRIGGGYYEQYF
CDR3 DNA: TGCAGTGCTAGTCTTCGGATCGGGGGCGGCTACTACGAGCAGTACTTC

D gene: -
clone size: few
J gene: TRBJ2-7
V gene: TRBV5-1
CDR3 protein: CASSSGGLSDYEQYF
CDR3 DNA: TGCGCCAGCAGCTCTGGGGGCCTCTCTGACTACGAGCAGTACTTC

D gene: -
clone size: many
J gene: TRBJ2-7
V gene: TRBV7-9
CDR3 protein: CASSSLGYEQYF
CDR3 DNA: TGTGCCAGCAGCTCCCTCGGGTACGAGCAGTACTTC

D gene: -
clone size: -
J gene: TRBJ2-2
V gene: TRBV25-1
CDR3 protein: CASSLTGAGTNTGELFF
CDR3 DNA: TGTGCCAGCAGTCTAACGGGGGCGGGGACGAACACCGGGGAGCTGTTTTTT

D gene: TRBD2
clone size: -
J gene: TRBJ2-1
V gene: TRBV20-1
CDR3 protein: CGGERVHNEQFF
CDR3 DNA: TGCGGGGGGGAGCGGGTACACAATGAGCAGTTCTTC

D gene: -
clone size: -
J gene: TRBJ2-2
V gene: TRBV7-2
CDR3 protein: CASSLTLGQLNTGELFF
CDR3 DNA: TGTGCCAGCAGCTTAACACTTGGACAGCTGAACACCGGGGAGCTGTTTTTT

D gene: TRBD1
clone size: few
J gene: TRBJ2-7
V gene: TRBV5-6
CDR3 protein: CASSLPGQGGHEQYF
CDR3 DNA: TGTGCCAGCAGCCTACCGGGACAGGGTGGACACGAGCAGTACTTC

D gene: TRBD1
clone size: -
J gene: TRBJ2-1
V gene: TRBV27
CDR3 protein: CASRPGTGVSEQFF
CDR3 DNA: TGTGCCAGCAGGCCCGGGACAGGGGTCAGTGAGCAGTTCTTC

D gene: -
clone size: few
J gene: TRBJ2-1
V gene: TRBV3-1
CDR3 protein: CASSQAGASYNEQFF
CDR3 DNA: TGTGCCAGCAGCCAAGCGGGGGCCTCCTACAATGAGCAGTTCTTC

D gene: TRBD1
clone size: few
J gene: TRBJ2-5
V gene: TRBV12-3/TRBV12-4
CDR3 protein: CASSLRQGIQETQYF
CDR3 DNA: TGTGCCAGCAGTTTGAGACAGGGCATCCAAGAGACCCAGTACTTC

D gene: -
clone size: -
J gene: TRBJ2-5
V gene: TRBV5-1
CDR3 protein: CASSLSSKGGQETQYF
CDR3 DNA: TGCGCCAGCAGCCTTTCCTCCAAGGGGGGACAAGAGACCCAGTACTTC

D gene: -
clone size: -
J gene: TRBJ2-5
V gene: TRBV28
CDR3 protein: CASSFRQADKEETQYF
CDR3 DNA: TGTGCCAGCAGTTTTAGACAGGCTGATAAGGAAGAGACCCAGTACTTC

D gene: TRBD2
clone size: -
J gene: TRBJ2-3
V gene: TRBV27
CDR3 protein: CASGGGASNTQYF
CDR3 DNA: TGTGCCAGCGGCGGGGGGGCCTCGAATACGCAGTATTTT

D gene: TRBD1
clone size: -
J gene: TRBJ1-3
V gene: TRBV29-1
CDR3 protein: CSVPVEPGTASF
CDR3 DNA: TGCAGCGTCCCCGTTGAGCCCGGGACAGCCAGTTTT

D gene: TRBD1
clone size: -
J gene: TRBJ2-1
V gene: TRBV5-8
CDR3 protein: CASSLWTGGDEQFF
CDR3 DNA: TGTGCCAGCAGCCTATGGACAGGGGGCGATGAGCAGTTCTTC

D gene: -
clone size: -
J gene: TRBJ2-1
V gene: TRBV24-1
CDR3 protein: CATSDSRYNEQFF
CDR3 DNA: TGTGCCACCAGTGACTCTCGATACAATGAGCAGTTCTTC

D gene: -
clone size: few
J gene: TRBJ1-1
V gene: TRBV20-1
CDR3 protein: CSAEGGSTEAFF
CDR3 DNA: TGCAGTGCCGAGGGCGGTAGCACTGAAGCTTTCTTT

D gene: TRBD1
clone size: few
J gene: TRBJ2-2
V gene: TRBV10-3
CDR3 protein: CAISWTGGNTGELFF
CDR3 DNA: TGTGCCATCAGCTGGACAGGGGGGAACACCGGGGAGCTGTTTTTT

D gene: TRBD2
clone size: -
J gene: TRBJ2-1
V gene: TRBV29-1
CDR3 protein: CSVRPGGGDEQFF
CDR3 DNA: TGCAGCGTCCGCCCTGGGGGGGGAGATGAGCAGTTCTTC

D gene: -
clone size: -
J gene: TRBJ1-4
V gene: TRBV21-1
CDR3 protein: CASSNGADEKLFF
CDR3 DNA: TGTGCCAGCAGCAACGGGGCGGACGAAAAACTGTTTTTT

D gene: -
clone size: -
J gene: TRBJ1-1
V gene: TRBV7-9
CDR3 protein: CASSLGIGTDTEAFF
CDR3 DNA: TGTGCCAGCAGCTTAGGAATAGGGACGGACACTGAAGCTTTCTTT

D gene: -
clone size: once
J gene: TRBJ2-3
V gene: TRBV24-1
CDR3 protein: CATSDFSPEGTQYF
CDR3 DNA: TGTGCCACCAGTGATTTTTCCCCGGAGGGTACGCAGTATTTT

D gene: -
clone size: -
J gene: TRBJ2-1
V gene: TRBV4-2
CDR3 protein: CASSQDPAGPGGDEQFF
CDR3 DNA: TGTGCCAGCAGCCAAGACCCAGCCGGGCCTGGAGGCGATGAGCAGTTCTTC

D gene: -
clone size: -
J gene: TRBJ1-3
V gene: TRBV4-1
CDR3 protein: CASSVLLRGGNTIYF
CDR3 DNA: TGCGCCAGCAGCGTCCTACTGAGGGGCGGAAACACCATATATTTT

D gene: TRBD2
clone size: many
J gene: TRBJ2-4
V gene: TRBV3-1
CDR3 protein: CASSQQGTSGPKNIQYF
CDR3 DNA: TGTGCCAGCAGCCAACAAGGGACTAGCGGACCCAAAAACATTCAGTACTTC

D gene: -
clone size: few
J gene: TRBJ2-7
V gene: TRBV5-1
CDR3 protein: CASSSTSFRDEQYF
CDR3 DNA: TGCGCCAGCAGCTCCACTTCCTTTAGGGACGAGCAGTACTTC

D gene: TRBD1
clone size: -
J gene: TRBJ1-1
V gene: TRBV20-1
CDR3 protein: CSAPRQGASTEAFF
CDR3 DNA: TGCAGTGCTCCACGACAGGGAGCGAGCACTGAAGCTTTCTTT

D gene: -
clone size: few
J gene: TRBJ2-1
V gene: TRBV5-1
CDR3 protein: CASSLATDYNEQFF
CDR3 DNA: TGCGCCAGCAGCCTAGCGACAGACTACAATGAGCAGTTCTTC

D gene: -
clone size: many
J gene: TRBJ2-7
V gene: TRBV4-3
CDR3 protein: CASSQEWTAYEQYF
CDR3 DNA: TGCGCCAGCAGCCAAGAATGGACGGCCTACGAGCAGTACTTC

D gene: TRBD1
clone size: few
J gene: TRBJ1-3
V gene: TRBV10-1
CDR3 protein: CASRRTPGQGNTIYF
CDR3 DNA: TGCGCCAGCAGACGAACACCGGGACAGGGAAACACCATATATTTT

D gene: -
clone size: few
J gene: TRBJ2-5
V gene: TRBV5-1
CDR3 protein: CASSTGGQETQYF
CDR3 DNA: TGCGCCAGCAGCACTGGAGGCCAAGAGACCCAGTACTTC

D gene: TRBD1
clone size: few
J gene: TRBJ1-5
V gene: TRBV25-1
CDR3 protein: CASSNRGDQPQHF
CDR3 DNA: TGTGCCAGCAGTAACAGGGGGGATCAGCCCCAGCATTTT

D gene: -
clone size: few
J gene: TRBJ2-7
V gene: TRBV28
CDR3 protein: CASSTLPKTSSYEQYF
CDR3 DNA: TGTGCCAGCAGCACCTTACCCAAGACTAGCTCCTACGAGCAGTACTTC

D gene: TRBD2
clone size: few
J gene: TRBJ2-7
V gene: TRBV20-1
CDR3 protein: CSAGPGLSAYEQYF
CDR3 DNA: TGCAGTGCGGGGCCGGGACTATCCGCCTACGAGCAGTACTTC

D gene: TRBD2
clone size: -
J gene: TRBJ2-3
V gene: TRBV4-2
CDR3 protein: CASSQEASGRPDTQYF
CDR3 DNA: TGTGCCAGCAGCCAGGAGGCTAGCGGGAGACCAGATACGCAGTATTTT

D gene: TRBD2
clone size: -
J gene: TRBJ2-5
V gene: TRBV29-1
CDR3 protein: CSVGSSGIRQETQYF
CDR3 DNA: TGCAGCGTTGGGTCCAGCGGGATACGACAAGAGACCCAGTACTTC

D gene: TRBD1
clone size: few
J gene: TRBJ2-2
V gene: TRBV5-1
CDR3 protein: CASSLQTGDTGELFF
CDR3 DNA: TGCGCCAGCAGCCTTCAGACAGGGGACACCGGGGAGCTGTTTTTT

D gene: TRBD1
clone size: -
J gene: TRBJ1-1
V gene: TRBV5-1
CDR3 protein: CASSRGQLYPEAFF
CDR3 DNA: TGCGCCAGCAGCCGGGGACAGTTGTACCCTGAAGCTTTCTTT

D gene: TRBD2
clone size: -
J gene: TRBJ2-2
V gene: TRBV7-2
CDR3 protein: CTSSPTSGDGTGELFF
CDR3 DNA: TGTACCAGCAGTCCGACTAGCGGGGACGGAACCGGGGAGCTGTTTTTT

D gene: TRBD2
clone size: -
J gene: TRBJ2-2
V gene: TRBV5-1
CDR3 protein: CASSLGSGGNTGELFF
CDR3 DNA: TGCGCCAGCAGCTTGGGGTCGGGGGGAAACACCGGGGAGCTGTTTTTT

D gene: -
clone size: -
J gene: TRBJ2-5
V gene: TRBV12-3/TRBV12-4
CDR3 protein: CASSFDQETEYF
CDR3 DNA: TGTGCCAGCAGTTTCGATCAAGAGACCGAGTACTTC

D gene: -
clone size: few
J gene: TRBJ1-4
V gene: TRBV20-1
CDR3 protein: CSARDALNSNEKLFF
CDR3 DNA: TGCAGTGCTAGAGACGCCCTAAATTCTAATGAAAAACTGTTTTTT

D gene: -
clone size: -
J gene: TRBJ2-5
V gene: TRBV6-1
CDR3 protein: CASSESSEQSEF
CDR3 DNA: TGTGCCAGCAGTGAAAGCTCGGAACAGTCCGAGTTC

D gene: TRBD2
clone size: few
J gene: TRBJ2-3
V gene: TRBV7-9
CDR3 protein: CASSPRLAEISTDTQYF
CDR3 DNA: TGTGCCAGCAGCCCCAGACTAGCGGAGATTAGCACAGATACGCAGTATTTT

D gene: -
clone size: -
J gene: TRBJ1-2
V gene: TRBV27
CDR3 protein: CASSSGIQGNYGYTF
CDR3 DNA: TGTGCCAGCAGTTCGGGAATACAGGGAAACTATGGCTACACCTTC

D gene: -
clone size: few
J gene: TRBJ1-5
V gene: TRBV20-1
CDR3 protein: CSAGARGRYSNQPQHF
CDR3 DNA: TGCAGTGCTGGCGCTCGGGGAAGGTATAGCAATCAGCCCCAGCATTTT

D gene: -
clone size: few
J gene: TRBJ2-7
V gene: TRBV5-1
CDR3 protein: CASSLGQTSYEQYF
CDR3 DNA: TGCGCCAGCAGCTTGGGACAGACCTCCTACGAGCAGTACTTC

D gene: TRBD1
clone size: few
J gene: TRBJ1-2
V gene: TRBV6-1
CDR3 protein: CASTTPDRRLYGYTF
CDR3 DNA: TGTGCCAGCACCACCCCGGACAGGCGGCTTTATGGCTACACCTTC

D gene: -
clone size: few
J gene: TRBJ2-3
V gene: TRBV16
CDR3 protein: CASSQSGLTAQYF
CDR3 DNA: TGTGCCAGCAGCCAATCCGGACTTACGGCGCAGTATTTT

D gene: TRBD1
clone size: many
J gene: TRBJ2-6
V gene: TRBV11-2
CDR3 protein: CASSPGQGAPIQTNVLTF
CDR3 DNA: TGTGCCAGCAGCCCGGGACAGGGGGCACCTATTCAGACCAACGTCCTGACTTTC

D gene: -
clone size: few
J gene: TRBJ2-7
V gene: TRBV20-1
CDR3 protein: CSASEGPSSYEQYF
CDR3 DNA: TGCAGTGCTAGTGAAGGGCCGAGCTCCTACGAGCAGTACTTC

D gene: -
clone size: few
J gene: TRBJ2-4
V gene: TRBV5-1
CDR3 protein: CASSLPDSGNIQYF
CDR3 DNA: TGCGCCAGCAGCTTGCCTGACAGTGGAAACATTCAGTACTTC

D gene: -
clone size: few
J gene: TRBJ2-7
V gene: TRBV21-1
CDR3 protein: CASSISGTLYTYEQYF
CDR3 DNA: TGTGCCAGCAGCATATCCGGGACCCTTTACACCTACGAGCAGTACTTC

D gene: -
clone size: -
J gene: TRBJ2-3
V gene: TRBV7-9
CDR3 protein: CASSSSAGQNTDTQYF
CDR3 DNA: TGTGCCAGCAGTTCCTCCGCGGGACAGAACACAGATACGCAGTATTTT

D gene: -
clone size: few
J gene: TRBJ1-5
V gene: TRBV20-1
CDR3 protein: CSVRGRGVGQPQHF
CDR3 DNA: TGCAGTGTCCGGGGACGGGGAGTGGGTCAGCCCCAGCATTTT

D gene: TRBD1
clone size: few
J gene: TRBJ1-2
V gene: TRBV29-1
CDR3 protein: CSVGQGTNYGYTF
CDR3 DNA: TGCAGCGTTGGACAGGGGACTAACTATGGCTACACCTTC